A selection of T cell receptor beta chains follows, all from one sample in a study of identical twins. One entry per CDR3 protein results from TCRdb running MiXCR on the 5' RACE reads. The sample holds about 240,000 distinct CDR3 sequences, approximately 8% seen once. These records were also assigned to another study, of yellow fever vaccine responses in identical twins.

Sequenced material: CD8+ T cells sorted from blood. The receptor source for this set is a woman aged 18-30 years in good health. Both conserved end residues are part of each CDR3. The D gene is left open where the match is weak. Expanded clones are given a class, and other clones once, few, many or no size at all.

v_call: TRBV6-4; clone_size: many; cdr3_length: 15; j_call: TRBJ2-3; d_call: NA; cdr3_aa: CASSDGLAVTDTQYF; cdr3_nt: TGTGCCAGCAGTGACGGTCTAGCAGTCACAGATACGCAGTATTTT
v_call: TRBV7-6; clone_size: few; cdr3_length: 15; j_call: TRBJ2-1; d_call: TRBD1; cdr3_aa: CASSPMTGGINEQFF; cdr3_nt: TGTGCCAGCAGCCCCATGACAGGGGGGATCAATGAGCAGTTCTTC
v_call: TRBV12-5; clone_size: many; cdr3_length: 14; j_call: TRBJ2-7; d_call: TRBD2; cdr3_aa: CASREGGRASEQYF; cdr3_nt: TGTGCTAGTAGGGAAGGAGGGAGGGCTTCCGAGCAGTACTTC
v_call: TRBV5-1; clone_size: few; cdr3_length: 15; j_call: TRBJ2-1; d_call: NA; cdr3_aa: CASSLTDLLGNEQFF; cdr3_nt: TGCGCCAGCAGCTTAACGGACCTTCTTGGGAATGAGCAGTTCTTC
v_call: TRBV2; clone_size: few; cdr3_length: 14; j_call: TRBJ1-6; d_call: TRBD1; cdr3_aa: CAGAGTAYNSPLHF; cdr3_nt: TGTGCCGGGGCCGGGACAGCCTATAATTCACCCCTCCACTTT
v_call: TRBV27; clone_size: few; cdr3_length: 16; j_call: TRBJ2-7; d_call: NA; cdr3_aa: CASSFGAGQGAYEQYF; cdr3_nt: TGTGCCAGCAGTTTTGGGGCGGGGCAGGGAGCCTACGAGCAGTACTTC
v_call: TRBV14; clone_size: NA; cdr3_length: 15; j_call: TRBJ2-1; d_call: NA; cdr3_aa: CASSSNLGGFNEQFF; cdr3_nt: TGTGCCAGCAGCTCCAACTTGGGCGGATTTAATGAGCAGTTCTTC
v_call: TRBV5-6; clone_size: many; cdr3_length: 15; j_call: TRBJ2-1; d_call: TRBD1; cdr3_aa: CASSSPGQGGIEQFF; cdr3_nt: TGTGCCAGCAGCTCCCCGGGACAGGGGGGCATTGAGCAGTTCTTC
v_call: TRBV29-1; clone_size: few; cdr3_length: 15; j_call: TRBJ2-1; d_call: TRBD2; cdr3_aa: CSVEGTSGAYNEQFF; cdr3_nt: TGCAGCGTTGAAGGGACTAGCGGGGCTTACAATGAGCAGTTCTTC
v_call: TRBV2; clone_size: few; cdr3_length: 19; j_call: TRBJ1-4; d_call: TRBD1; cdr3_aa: CASSASYGTGHTTNEKLFF; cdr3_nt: TGTGCCAGCAGTGCATCTTATGGGACAGGACATACAACTAATGAAAAACTGTTTTTT
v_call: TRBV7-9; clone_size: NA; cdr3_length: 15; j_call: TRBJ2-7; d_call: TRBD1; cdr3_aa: CASSGTGTEVYEQYF; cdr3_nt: TGTGCCAGCAGCGGGACCGGGACAGAAGTTTACGAGCAGTACTTC
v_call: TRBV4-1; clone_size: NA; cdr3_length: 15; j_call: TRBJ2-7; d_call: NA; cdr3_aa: CASSQARSGRYEQYF; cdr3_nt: TGCGCCAGCAGCCAAGCAAGGAGCGGCCGGTACGAGCAGTACTTC
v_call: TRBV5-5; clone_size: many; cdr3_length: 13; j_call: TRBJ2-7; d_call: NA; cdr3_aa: CASSLNNAYEQYF; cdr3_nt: TGTGCCAGCAGCTTGAACAATGCCTACGAGCAGTACTTC
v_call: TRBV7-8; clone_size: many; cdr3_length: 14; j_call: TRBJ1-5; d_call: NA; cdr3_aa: CASSFKASDQPQHF; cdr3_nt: TGTGCCAGCAGCTTTAAAGCTTCCGATCAGCCCCAGCATTTT
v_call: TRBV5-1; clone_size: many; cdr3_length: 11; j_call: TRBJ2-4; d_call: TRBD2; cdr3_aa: CSSRRGKIRYF; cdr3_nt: TGCTCTAGCAGGCGGGGGAAAATTCGGTACTTC
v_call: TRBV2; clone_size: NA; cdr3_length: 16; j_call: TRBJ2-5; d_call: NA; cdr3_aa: CASSPAWGWAQETQYF; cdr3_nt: TGTGCCAGCAGCCCCGCTTGGGGCTGGGCTCAAGAGACCCAGTACTTC
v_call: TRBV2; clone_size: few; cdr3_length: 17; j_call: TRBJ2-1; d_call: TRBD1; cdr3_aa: CASSAVWMQGAVNEQFF; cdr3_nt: TGTGCCAGCAGTGCAGTCTGGATGCAGGGGGCGGTTAATGAGCAGTTCTTC
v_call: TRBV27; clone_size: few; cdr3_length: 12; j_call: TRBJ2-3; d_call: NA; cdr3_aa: CASTSITDTQYF; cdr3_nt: TGTGCCAGCACCTCCATCACAGATACGCAGTATTTT
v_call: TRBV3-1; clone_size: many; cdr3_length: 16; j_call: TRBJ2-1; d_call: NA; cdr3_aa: CASSDLAILSYNEQFF; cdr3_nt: TGTGCCAGCAGCGATTTAGCGATCCTCTCCTACAATGAGCAGTTCTTC
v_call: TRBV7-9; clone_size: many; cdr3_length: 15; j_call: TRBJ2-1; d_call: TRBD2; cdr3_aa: CASSLGQGTRYEQFF; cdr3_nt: TGTGCCAGCAGCTTAGGGCAAGGGACTAGATATGAGCAGTTCTTC
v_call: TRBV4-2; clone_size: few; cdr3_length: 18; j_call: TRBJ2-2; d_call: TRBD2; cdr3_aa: CASSQDGSGGPYTGELFF; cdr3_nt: TGTGCCAGCAGCCAAGACGGTAGCGGGGGACCTTACACCGGGGAGCTGTTTTTT
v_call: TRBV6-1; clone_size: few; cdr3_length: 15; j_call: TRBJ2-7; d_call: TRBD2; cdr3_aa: CASSREGTSQYEQYF; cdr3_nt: TGTGCCAGCAGTCGAGAAGGGACTAGCCAGTACGAGCAGTACTTC
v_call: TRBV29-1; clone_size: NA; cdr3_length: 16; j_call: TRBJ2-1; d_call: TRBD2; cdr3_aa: CSVEVFGGTSANEQFF; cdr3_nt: TGCAGCGTTGAAGTTTTTGGGGGGACTAGCGCCAATGAGCAGTTCTTC
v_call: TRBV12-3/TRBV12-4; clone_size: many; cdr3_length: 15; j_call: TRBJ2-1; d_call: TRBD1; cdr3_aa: CASRLTGELYNEQFF; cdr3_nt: TGTGCCAGCAGGTTGACAGGGGAGCTCTACAATGAGCAGTTCTTC
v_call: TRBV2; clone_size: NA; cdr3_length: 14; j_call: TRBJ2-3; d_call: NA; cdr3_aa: CASSHSPTTDTQYF; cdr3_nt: TGTGCCAGCAGTCACAGCCCTACCACAGATACGCAGTATTTT
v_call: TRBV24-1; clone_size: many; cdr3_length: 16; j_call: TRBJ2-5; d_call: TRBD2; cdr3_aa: CATSDGLAGGQETQYF; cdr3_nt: TGTGCCACCAGTGACGGACTAGCGGGGGGCCAAGAGACCCAGTACTTC
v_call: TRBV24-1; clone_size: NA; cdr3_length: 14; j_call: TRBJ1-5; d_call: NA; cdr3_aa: CATRASGEGQPQHF; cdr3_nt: TGTGCCACCCGGGCCTCAGGGGAGGGCCAGCCCCAGCATTTT
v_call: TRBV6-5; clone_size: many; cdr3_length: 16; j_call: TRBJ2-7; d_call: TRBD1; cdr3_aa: CASSSPSGTDRGEQYF; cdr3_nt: TGTGCCAGCAGTTCCCCCTCCGGGACAGATCGCGGCGAGCAGTACTTC
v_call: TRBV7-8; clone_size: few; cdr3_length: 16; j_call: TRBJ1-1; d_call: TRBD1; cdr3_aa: CASSPGTGGSYTEAFF; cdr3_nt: TGTGCCAGCAGCCCAGGGACAGGGGGAAGTTACACTGAAGCTTTCTTT
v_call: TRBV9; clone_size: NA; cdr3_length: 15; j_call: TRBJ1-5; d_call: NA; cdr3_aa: CASSVGGDWDQPQHF; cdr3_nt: TGTGCCAGCAGCGTCGGGGGAGACTGGGATCAGCCCCAGCATTTT
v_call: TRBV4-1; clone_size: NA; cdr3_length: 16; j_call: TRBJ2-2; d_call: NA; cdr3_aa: CASSHPSGPNTGELFF; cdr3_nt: TGCGCCAGCAGCCACCCTTCGGGCCCGAACACCGGGGAGCTGTTTTTT
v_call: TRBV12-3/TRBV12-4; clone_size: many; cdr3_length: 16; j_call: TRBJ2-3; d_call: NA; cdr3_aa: CASSLGASKSTDTQYF; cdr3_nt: TGTGCCAGCAGTTTAGGTGCCAGCAAGAGCACAGATACGCAGTATTTT
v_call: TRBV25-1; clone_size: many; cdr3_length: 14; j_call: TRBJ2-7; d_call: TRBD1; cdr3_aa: CASSAWDSYYEQYF; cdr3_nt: TGTGCCAGCAGTGCCTGGGACAGCTACTACGAGCAGTACTTC
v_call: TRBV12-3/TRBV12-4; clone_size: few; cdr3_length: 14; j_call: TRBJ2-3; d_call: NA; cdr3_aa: CASSFAVYRDTQYF; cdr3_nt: TGTGCCAGCAGTTTCGCGGTATACAGAGATACGCAGTATTTT
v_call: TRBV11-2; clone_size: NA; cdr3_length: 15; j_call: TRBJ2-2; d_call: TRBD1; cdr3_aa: CASSLETGGSGELFF; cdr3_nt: TGTGCCAGCAGCTTAGAGACAGGGGGCTCCGGGGAGCTGTTTTTT
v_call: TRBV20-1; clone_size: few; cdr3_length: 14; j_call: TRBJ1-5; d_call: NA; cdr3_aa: CSARDPNSNQPQHF; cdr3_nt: TGCAGTGCGCGGGACCCGAATAGCAATCAGCCCCAGCATTTT
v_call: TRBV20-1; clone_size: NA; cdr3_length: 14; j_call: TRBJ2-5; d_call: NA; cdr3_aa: CSARSGGAEETQYF; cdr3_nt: TGCAGTGCTAGATCCGGCGGTGCGGAAGAGACCCAGTACTTC
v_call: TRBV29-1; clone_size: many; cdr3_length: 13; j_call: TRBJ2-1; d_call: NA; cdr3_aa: CSVGESSYNEQFF; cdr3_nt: TGCAGCGTCGGCGAGAGCTCCTACAATGAGCAGTTCTTC
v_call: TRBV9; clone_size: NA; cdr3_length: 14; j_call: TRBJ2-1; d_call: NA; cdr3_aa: CASSGLGGYNEQFF; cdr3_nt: TGTGCCAGCAGCGGGTTGGGAGGCTACAATGAGCAGTTCTTC
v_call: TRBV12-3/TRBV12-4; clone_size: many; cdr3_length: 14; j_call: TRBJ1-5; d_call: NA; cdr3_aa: CASSPGGLNQPQHF; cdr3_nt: TGTGCCAGCAGTCCTGGAGGACTCAATCAGCCCCAGCATTTT
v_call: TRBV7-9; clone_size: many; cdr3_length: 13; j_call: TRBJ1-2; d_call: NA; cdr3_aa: CASSVNRNYGYTF; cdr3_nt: TGTGCCAGCAGCGTAAACAGGAACTATGGCTACACCTTC
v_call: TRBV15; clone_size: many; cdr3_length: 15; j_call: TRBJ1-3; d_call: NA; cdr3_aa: CATSDTFLSGNTIYF; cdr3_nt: TGTGCCACCAGCGACACTTTTCTCTCTGGAAACACCATATATTTT
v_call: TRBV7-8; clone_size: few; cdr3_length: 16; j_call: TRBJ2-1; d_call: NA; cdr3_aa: CASSSSAGSLYNEQFF; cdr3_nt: TGTGCCAGCAGCTCCAGTGCCGGGAGCCTCTACAATGAGCAGTTCTTC
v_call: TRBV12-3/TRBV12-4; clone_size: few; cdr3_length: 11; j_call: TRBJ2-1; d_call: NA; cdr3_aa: CASRNSDEQFF; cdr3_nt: TGTGCCAGCAGAAATAGCGATGAGCAGTTCTTC
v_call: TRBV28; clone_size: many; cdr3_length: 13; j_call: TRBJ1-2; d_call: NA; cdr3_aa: CASSLWTDNGYTF; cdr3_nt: TGTGCCAGCAGTTTATGGACCGATAATGGCTACACCTTC
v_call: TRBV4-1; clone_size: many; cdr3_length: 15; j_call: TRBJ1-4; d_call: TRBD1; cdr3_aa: CASSRRQGENEKLFF; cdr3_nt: TGCGCCAGCAGCCGGAGACAGGGGGAGAATGAAAAACTGTTTTTT
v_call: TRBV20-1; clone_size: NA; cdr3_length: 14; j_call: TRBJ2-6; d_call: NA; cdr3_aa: CSARDFSGANVLTF; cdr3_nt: TGCAGTGCTAGAGATTTTAGTGGGGCCAACGTCCTGACTTTC